Below are 14 T cell receptor beta chains sequenced from a single sample in a study of Ad26.COV2.S vaccination and SARS-CoV-2 variants. The data were produced by immunoSEQ multiplex PCR, yet TCRdb's version contains in-frame clones alone and is incomplete. The sample lists roughly 300,000 clones, less than 90% seen once, with around 6.1% in the top ten. Treatment denoted: 19 received Ad26.COV2.S at low or high dose, single or two shots; 5 received placebo; per-sample allocation not given. Vaccine and placebo recipients were sampled on day 63 after the first injection. This material consisted of peripheral blood, taken in a trial of Ad26.COV2.S vaccine versus placebo. The receptors stem from a person aged 18-60 years who received the Ad26.COV2.S COVID-19 vaccine or a placebo.

The chain employs TRBV4-3 and TRBJ2-7; TRBD1 might be the D (6 bases). Trimming pared 3 bases from V and 0 bases from J, leaving 6 bases between. This CDR3 is built from 13 residues. Germline loops: CDR1 LGHNA, CDR2 YSLEER. DNA for the CDR3: TGCGCCAGCAGCCAGACAGGCTCCTACGAGCAGTACTTC. It codes for CASSQTGSYEQYF.

The rearrangement links TRBV3-1 (or the pseudogene TRBV3-2) to TRBJ1-5, with D unclear. Trimming removed 6 bases from V and 4 bases from J, with 10 bases in between. Germline CDR1 and CDR2: LGHDT and YNNKEL (reference sequence). The CDR3 sequence is 13 residues long. For the CDR3, the DNA is TGTGCCAGCAGTGGACCGGTAAATCAGCCCCAGCATTTT. Its protein product is CASSGPVNQPQHF.

This clone came up a few times. The chain has TRBV5-1 and TRBJ1-2; 12 nucleotides align to TRBD1. The CDR3 spans 16 residues. CDR1 is SGHRS and CDR2 is YFSETQ in the germline V gene. With V trimmed by 4 bases and J by 8 bases, 12 bases remained unmatched. The CDR3: CASSLTLGQGALGYTF. CDR3 coding DNA: TGCGCCAGCAGCCTAACTCTGGGACAGGGGGCGTTGGGCTACACCTTC.

CDR3: CASSLGFPYEQYF. The CDR3 DNA sequence: TGTGCCAGCAGCTTAGGGTTCCCCTACGAGCAGTACTTC. The chain joins TRBV7-3 to TRBJ2-7, with unresolved D. The ends were cut back, 2 bases at V and 2 bases at J, with 7 bases in the middle. Germline V gene lookup returns CDR1 SGHTA and CDR2 FQGTGA. The CDR3 contains 13 residues.

The rearrangement links TRBV6-1 to TRBJ2-2, with TRBD2 as a possible D gene (6 bases). Germline V CDR1 and CDR2: MNHNS, SASEGT. With 0 bases removed from V and 1 base from J, the gap between germline ends came to 6 bases. The CDR3 extends over 15 amino acids. The CDR3: CASSEARGNTGELFF. The CDR3 DNA reads as TGTGCCAGCAGTGAAGCGCGGGGGAACACCGGGGAGCTGTTTTTT.

This chain connects TRBV7-8 to TRBJ1-5; unclear D gene. CDR3 length: 13 amino acids. CDR1 and CDR2 from the germline V gene are SGHVS and FQNEAQ. Trimming removed 1 base from V and 7 bases from J, with 8 bases in between. CDR3 loop: CASSLDGSQPQHF. As DNA, the CDR3 is TGTGCCAGCAGCTTAGACGGGAGCCAGCCCCAGCATTTT.

The table lists this clone with many counts. CDR3 sequence: CASNSGTGHTEAFF. The DNA for the CDR3 is TGTGCCAGTAATTCCGGGACAGGGCACACTGAAGCTTTCTTT. The chain couples TRBV19 to TRBJ1-1; 9 bases align to TRBD1. CDR3 length equals 14 residues. Trimming removed 7 bases from V and 3 bases from J; junction bases left unmatched: 6. The germline V gene has CDR1 LNHDA and CDR2 SQIVND (reference sequence).

This chain links TRBV7-6 with TRBJ2-2, with 9 bases identical to TRBD1. This CDR3 has 16 residues. Trimming took 1 base from V and 7 from J; bases not matched to a gene: 7. Germline CDR1 reads SGHVS; CDR2 reads FNYEAQ. CDR3 loop: CASSLGTGVFGGELFF. In DNA form, the CDR3 reads TGTGCCAGCAGCTTAGGGACAGGGGTTTTTGGCGGGGAGCTGTTTTTT.

The rearrangement uses TRBV27 and TRBJ2-2, with D possibly being TRBD2 (7 bases). Deletions cut 3 bases from V and 6 bases from J, with 11 bases between. The CDR3 runs 14 residues. CDR1 is MNHEY, CDR2 SMNVEV, per germline (reference sequence). The chain's CDR3 is CASSFQGGAGELFF. CDR3 DNA sequence: TGTGCCAGCAGTTTCCAAGGGGGGGCCGGGGAGCTGTTTTTT.

The chain has TRBV2 and TRBJ1-4; D is possibly TRBD1 (6 bases). Trimming removed 11 bases from V and 14 bases from J, with 18 bases in between. The CDR3 is 11 amino acids. Germline-derived CDR1 and CDR2 are SNHLY and FYNNEI. The CDR3 spells CACGGALGLFF. The CDR3 bases are TGTGCCTGTGGGGGGGCTTTGGGGCTGTTTTTT.

Notes on this clone: A junction boundary mismatches the germline segment, possibly from a read error. CDR3 in DNA: TGTGCCAGCAGCAAAGAGACAAACTATGGCTACACCTTC. Protein sequence: CASSKETNYGYTF. The V call is TRBV14, the J call TRBJ1-2; D gene uncertain. Germline-derived CDR1 and CDR2 are SGHDN and FVKESK. The CDR3 is 13 residues long.

The genes are TRBV28 and TRBJ2-7; no firm D call. The CDR3 is made up of 12 amino acids. Trimming stripped 2 bases from V and 4 bases from J, with 6 bases between. Germline values: CDR1 MDHEN, CDR2 SYDVKM. Written as DNA, the CDR3 is TGTGCCAGCAGTTTAAACCAGTACGAGCAGTACTTC. It yields the protein CASSLNQYEQYF.

The chain employs TRBV10-3 and TRBJ2-7; D remains unclear. The CDR3 contains 12 residues. V lost 3 bases, J lost 1 base, and 4 bases lay in between. CDR1 is ENHRY and CDR2 is SYGVKD in the germline V gene. CDR3 sequence: CAISDSSYEQYF. In nucleotides, the CDR3 is TGTGCCATCAGTGACAGTTCCTACGAGCAGTACTTC.

This clone has a single count. The rearrangement links TRBV5-4 to TRBJ1-1; D is possibly TRBD1 (5 bases). The germline V and J ends were trimmed by 3 bases and 0 bases, with 15 bases remaining between them. The germline V gene encodes CDR1 SGHNT and CDR2 YYREEE (reference sequence). The CDR3 consists of 16 residues. DNA for the CDR3: TGTGCCAGCAGCTCCGGGACGGGAACTTTGAACACTGAAGCTTTCTTT. Protein: CASSSGTGTLNTEAFF.